This section outlines one T cell receptor beta chain sequence together with its context. These data come from a study of cytomegalovirus exposure and HLA in healthy donors. Germline V gene data show CDR1 as SGHTA and CDR2 as FQGNSA. V gave up 7 bases and J gave up 4 bases, with 10 bases separating them. The CDR3 is 13 residues long. Use of 60 Vbeta and 13 Jbeta primers characterized the PCR. Some clones are missing from TCRdb's copy, which holds only in-frame ones; the method was immunoSEQ multiplex PCR. Among 90,000 or so clones listed, roughly 80% were seen once. Sample: PBMCs. The TCR sequence derives from a man younger than 45 in good health and CMV-seropositive. The rearrangement links TRBV7-2 to TRBJ2-2, with D uncertain. The CDR3 reads CASTPNPTGELFF. The CDR3 nucleotides read TGTGCCAGCACCCCCAATCCCACCGGGGAGCTGTTTTTT.